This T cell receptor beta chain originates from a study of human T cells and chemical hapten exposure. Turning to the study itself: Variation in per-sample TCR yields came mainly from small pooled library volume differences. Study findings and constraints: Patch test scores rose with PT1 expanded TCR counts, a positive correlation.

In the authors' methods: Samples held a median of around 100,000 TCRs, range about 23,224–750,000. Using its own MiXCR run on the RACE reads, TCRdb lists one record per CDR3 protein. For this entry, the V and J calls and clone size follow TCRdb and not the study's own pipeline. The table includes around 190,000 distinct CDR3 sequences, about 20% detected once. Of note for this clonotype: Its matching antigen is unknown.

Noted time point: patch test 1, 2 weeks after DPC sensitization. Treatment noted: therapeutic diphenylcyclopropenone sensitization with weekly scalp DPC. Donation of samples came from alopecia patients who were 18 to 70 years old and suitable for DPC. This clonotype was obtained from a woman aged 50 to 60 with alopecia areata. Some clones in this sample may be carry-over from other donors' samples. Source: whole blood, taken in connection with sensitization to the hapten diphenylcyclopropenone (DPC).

Here the CDR3 reads CAWSPPWTSGSGEQYF. CDR3 in DNA: TGTGCCTGGAGTCCCCCCTGGACTAGCGGGTCGGGCGAGCAGTACTTC. The genes are TRBV30 and TRBJ2-7; 11 bases align to TRBD2. Per the germline V gene, CDR1 is GTSNPN and CDR2 is SVGIG (reference sequence). This CDR3 comprises 16 residues. The junction had 12 bases not matched to a gene; V was cut back by 2 bases and J by 6 bases.